This TCR beta chain was sequenced for a study of follicular helper T cells after annual influenza vaccination. Study observations and caveats: Day 7 ICOS+CD38+ clones later appeared mostly in ICOS-CD38- cTfh.

The table came from immunoSEQ multiplex PCR; TCRdb's copy has only in-frame clones and leaves some out. The top ten hold roughly 0.39% of the sample, which has over 8,000 clones, over 65% seen once. V lost 4 bases and J lost 0; bases outside the gene matches: 11. The CDR3 loop spans 18 amino acids. Regarding time point: 2015-2016 season, 7 days after influenza vaccination. A word on this clone: Its cognate antigen is unknown.

This clonotype was sampled from an adult who received the influenza vaccine. The rearrangement joins TRBV23-1 to TRBJ2-1; 8 nucleotides agree with TRBD2. TRBV23-1 counts as an open reading frame of uncertain function. Here the sequenced sample was CXCR5- memory CD4+ T cells sorted from blood, taken 7 days after influenza vaccination. CDR3 residues: CASSLSRGGSSSYNEQFF. CDR3 nucleotide sequence: TGCGCCAGCAGTCTGTCCCGGGGGGGGAGTAGCTCCTACAATGAGCAGTTCTTC.